The rows below give T cell receptor beta chains drawn from one sample of a study of blood T cell repertoires in COVID-19. Sequencing was performed with immunoSEQ multiplex PCR; in TCRdb, only in-frame clones are kept and a portion is missing. This repertoire shows roughly 130,000 clones, more than 70% found once; its top ten account for 4.5% to 6%. The source material was PBMCs or T cells enriched from blood (not recorded which). These receptors were collected from a middle-aged man with acute COVID-19. Both conserved end residues are part of each CDR3. A D gene is named only where the DNA matches it firmly. Some rows mark clone size as missing; the rest say once, few, many or name a class of expanded clone.

V gene	D gene	clone size	J gene	CDR3 DNA	CDR3 protein
TRBV11-2	NA	few	TRBJ1-2	TGTGCCAGCAGCAAAGTAACAGGGTATGGCTACACCTTC	CASSKVTGYGYTF
TRBV7-9	NA	NA	TRBJ1-1	TGTGCCAGCAGCTTAGACGCGGGGTATTATGAGGGTGAAGCTTTCTTT	CASSLDAGYYEGEAFF
TRBV19	NA	NA	TRBJ1-5	TGTGCCAGTTGCCGCCGCGGGGGGCAGCCCCAGCATTTT	CASCRRGGQPQHF
TRBV10-2	NA	NA	TRBJ1-1	TGCGCCAGCAGTGAGGGGCGCCAGGCCGAAGCTTTCTTT	CASSEGRQAEAFF
TRBV30	NA	once	TRBJ1-5	TGTGCCTGGAGTGTTAGCAGAAATCAGCCCCAGCATTTT	CAWSVSRNQPQHF
TRBV28	TRBD1	NA	TRBJ1-1	TGTGCCAGCACTGTCAACAGGGGGAACACTGAAGCTTTCTTT	CASTVNRGNTEAFF
TRBV5-4	NA	NA	TRBJ2-2	TGTGCCAGCAGCCTACTCCGCGCCGGGGAGCTGTTTTTT	CASSLLRAGELFF
TRBV7-2	NA	NA	TRBJ2-1	TGTGCCAGCAGCTTATTAGCGAAGACCTACAATGAGCAGTTCTTC	CASSLLAKTYNEQFF
TRBV5-1	NA	NA	TRBJ1-3	TGCGCCAGCAGCTTGGGGGGGCAAAACACCATATATTTT	CASSLGGQNTIYF
TRBV7-2	TRBD1	few	TRBJ1-2	TGTGCCAGCAGCCAGGGACAGGGGAGGGACTATGGCTACACCTTC	CASSQGQGRDYGYTF
TRBV5-6	NA	NA	TRBJ1-5	TGTGCCAGCAGCTTGGCCCCCCGGGGCAATCAGCCCCAGCATTTT	CASSLAPRGNQPQHF
TRBV9	NA	NA	TRBJ2-1	TGTGCCAGCAGCCCCGACAGGCCTGGGGCCAATGAGCAGTTCTTC	CASSPDRPGANEQFF
TRBV6-1	TRBD1	NA	TRBJ2-1	TGTGCCAGCAGTGAAGACAGGGGATCCTACAATGAGCAGTTCTTC	CASSEDRGSYNEQFF
TRBV7-2	NA	NA	TRBJ1-3	TGTGCCAGCAGCTTAGAACTAGCCTCTGGAAACACCATATATTTT	CASSLELASGNTIYF
TRBV27	TRBD1	NA	TRBJ1-6	TGTGCCAGCAGCCCCCCCGTCAGGGGGCTCAGGAATTCACCCCTCCACTTT	CASSPPVRGLRNSPLHF
TRBV29-1	TRBD1	NA	TRBJ1-2	TGCAGCGTTGGAGGACAGGGGGTCTACGGCTACACCTTC	CSVGGQGVYGYTF
TRBV7-8	TRBD2	NA	TRBJ2-3	TGTGCCAGCACCCCTAGCGGGATGGGCACAGATACGCAGTATTTT	CASTPSGMGTDTQYF
TRBV9	TRBD1	NA	TRBJ2-1	TGTGCCAGCAGCGTAGAAGTATGGGACAGTGAGCAGTTCTTC	CASSVEVWDSEQFF
TRBV30	NA	NA	TRBJ1-5	TGTGCCTGGAGTGTGGCGGCGGATCAGCCCCAGCATTTT	CAWSVAADQPQHF
TRBV7-9	NA	NA	TRBJ1-1	TGTGCCAGCTACAAAACAGGGACGGGAACTGAAGCTTTCTTT	CASYKTGTGTEAFF
TRBV11-3	TRBD2	once	TRBJ2-1	TGTGCCAGCAGCTTTCAGCGGGGGTCTCCACTCAATGAGCAGTTCTTC	CASSFQRGSPLNEQFF
TRBV19	TRBD1	NA	TRBJ1-5	TGTGCCTCCACGCTGGGACAGGGGTTTAATCAGCCCCAGCATTTT	CASTLGQGFNQPQHF
TRBV24-1	TRBD1	NA	TRBJ2-1	TGTGCCACCAGTCGGGACAGCCTTAACAATGAGCAGTTCTTC	CATSRDSLNNEQFF
TRBV28	NA	few	TRBJ2-1	TGTGCCAGCAGTTTAAGGCCGGACGAGGGAGGCCCCCATGAGCAGTTCTTC	CASSLRPDEGGPHEQFF
TRBV7-9	NA	NA	TRBJ1-4	TGTGCCAGCAGCCTGACCAGGGAGGGTGAAAAACTGTTTTTT	CASSLTREGEKLFF
TRBV19	TRBD1	NA	TRBJ1-1	TGTGCCACTATAGGACAGGGTCTTTACACTGAAGCTTTCTTT	CATIGQGLYTEAFF
TRBV18	NA	NA	TRBJ2-1	TGTGCCAGCTCACCACCGACGGGAGTGAATGAGCAGTTCTTC	CASSPPTGVNEQFF
TRBV27	NA	NA	TRBJ2-7	TGTGCCAGCAGTTCACAGGGTTACGAGCAGTACTTC	CASSSQGYEQYF
TRBV7-2	NA	once	TRBJ2-7	TGTGCCAGCAGCTTATCTAGGGACAAGCAGTACTTC	CASSLSRDKQYF
TRBV5-1	NA	NA	TRBJ2-2	TGCGCCAGTCAGGGGGGTAACACCGGGGAGCTGTTTTTT	CASQGGNTGELFF
TRBV2	NA	NA	TRBJ1-1	TGTGCCAGCAGTAGTCAGGGGCCTATGAACACTGAAGCTTTCTTT	CASSSQGPMNTEAFF
TRBV7-8	NA	NA	TRBJ2-2	TGTGCCAGCAGCTCCTACTCCGGGACACGCGAAAGGGAGCTGTTTTTT	CASSSYSGTRERELFF
TRBV20-1	NA	NA	TRBJ2-1	TGCAGTGGCAGGTCTCGCAATGAGCAGTTCTTC	CSGRSRNEQFF
TRBV14	NA	NA	TRBJ1-3	TGTGCCAGCAGAGGGAGGTACCGAAACACCATATATTTT	CASRGRYRNTIYF
TRBV3-1/TRBV3-2	TRBD1	NA	TRBJ2-1	TGTGCCAGCTGCCTAAAAGACAGGGGTACTGAGCAGTTCTTC	CASCLKDRGTEQFF
TRBV19	NA	NA	TRBJ2-2	TGTGCCAGTAGGTGGGACTTCCTGATGCCCGGGGAGCTGTTTTTT	CASRWDFLMPGELFF
TRBV6-4	TRBD2	NA	TRBJ2-7	TGTGCCAGCATTCCAAATCTAGCGGGAGACGAGCAGTACTTC	CASIPNLAGDEQYF
TRBV5-1	NA	NA	TRBJ2-1	TGCGCCAGCAGCTTGGATGCGGGGCTGAGCTCCTACAATGAGCAGTTCTTC	CASSLDAGLSSYNEQFF
TRBV4-1	TRBD1	NA	TRBJ2-7	TGCGCCAGCAGCCAAAGTCAGGACAGGGAGTACGAGCAGTACTTC	CASSQSQDREYEQYF
TRBV28	NA	NA	TRBJ2-7	TGTGCCAGCAGTTCTTTGAAGGCAGGCGACGAGCAGTACTTC	CASSSLKAGDEQYF
TRBV6-2/TRBV6-3	TRBD1	NA	TRBJ1-5	TGTGCCAGCAGTCCGGAGGACAGGGTCCTCCCTCATCCCCAGCATTTT	CASSPEDRVLPHPQHF
TRBV7-8	NA	NA	TRBJ2-2	TGTGCCAGCAGCCGCAAACTACCCCAGGGGGGTGCGAACACCGGGGAGCTGTTTTTT	CASSRKLPQGGANTGELFF
TRBV7-2	TRBD2	NA	TRBJ2-2	TGTGCCAGCAGCTTATCCGGGACTAGCGGCTCGAACACCGGGGAGCTGTTTTTT	CASSLSGTSGSNTGELFF
TRBV5-6	TRBD1	NA	TRBJ2-5	TGTGCCAGCAGTCAGACAGGGGCCCCTCAAGAGACCCAGTACTTC	CASSQTGAPQETQYF
TRBV7-9	NA	NA	TRBJ2-1	TGTGCCAGCAGCTTATCGGGATCCCAGCAGTTCTTC	CASSLSGSQQFF
TRBV19	TRBD1	few	TRBJ2-2	TGTGCCAGTAGTATACGTACAGGGGTTACCGGGGAGCTGTTTTTT	CASSIRTGVTGELFF
TRBV10-2	TRBD1	NA	TRBJ2-3	TGCGCCACCAGACAGGGCGCCAACACAGATACGCAGTATTTT	CATRQGANTDTQYF
TRBV5-5	NA	once	TRBJ1-1	TGTGCCAGCAGCTTGCAACAAAGGAACACTGAAGCTTTCTTT	CASSLQQRNTEAFF
TRBV7-8	NA	NA	TRBJ2-4	TGTGCCAGCAGCTTAGGGACAGTTGACATTCAGTACTTC	CASSLGTVDIQYF
TRBV2	TRBD2	NA	TRBJ2-2	TGTGCCAGCCGGACTAGCGGGGGGGCCGGCACCGGGGAGCTGTTTTTT	CASRTSGGAGTGELFF
TRBV25-1	TRBD2	NA	TRBJ2-3	TGTGCCAGCAGTGACGAACTAGCGGCGCAGTATTTT	CASSDELAAQYF
TRBV19	NA	NA	TRBJ1-5	TGTGCCAGTAGTTTTGACAGCCAACAAGGGTCCCAGCATTTT	CASSFDSQQGSQHF
TRBV30	TRBD1	NA	TRBJ2-3	TGTGCCTGGACCGAATTTACAGGGGACACGCAGTATTTT	CAWTEFTGDTQYF
TRBV7-2	TRBD2	NA	TRBJ2-1	TGTGCCAGCAGCTTCCCAGCGGGAACAGTTTACAATGAGCAGTTCTTC	CASSFPAGTVYNEQFF
TRBV5-1	NA	NA	TRBJ2-5	TGCGCCAGCAGAAGGACAGAGGAAGAGACCCAGTACTTC	CASRRTEEETQYF
TRBV7-9	TRBD1	NA	TRBJ2-1	TGTGCCAGCAGCGCCCGGGACAGGCAGTTCTTC	CASSARDRQFF
TRBV5-4	NA	NA	TRBJ1-2	TGTGCCAGCAGCTTGATCTCAGGGAACCATGGCTACACCTTC	CASSLISGNHGYTF
TRBV5-1	NA	NA	TRBJ2-7	TGCGCCAGCAGCTTGGAGGGAGAGCACGAGCAGTACTTC	CASSLEGEHEQYF
TRBV4-3	NA	NA	TRBJ2-2	TGCGCCAGCAGCCAGGGCATGGCCGGGGTTGGGGAGCTGTTTTTT	CASSQGMAGVGELFF